Reported below is one T cell receptor (beta chain). At one boundary the junction diverges from the germline segment, which might be a read error. Produced via immunoSEQ multiplex PCR; TCRdb's table is partial and in-frame only. This repertoire shows about 2 million clones, about 94% found once; its top ten account for approximately 1.2%. Naivety among CD8 cells was defined by CD45RO negativity and positive CCR7 selection, thereby excluding terminally differentiated effector memory CD45RA+ cells. This entry comes from a study of shared clonotypes between healthy human individuals. The length of the CDR3 is 16 residues. Germline CDR1 is SGHRS and CDR2 is YFSETQ.

This chain connects TRBV5-1 to TRBJ2-5; no clear D gene. The source of this sequence is a man aged 18 to 30 in good health. What was sequenced was naive CD8+ T cells sorted from blood. The CDR3 coding sequence is TGCGCCAGCAGTTTGGGCGACATCGCCAACCAAGAGACCCAGTACTTC. Translating gives CASSLGDIANQETQYF.